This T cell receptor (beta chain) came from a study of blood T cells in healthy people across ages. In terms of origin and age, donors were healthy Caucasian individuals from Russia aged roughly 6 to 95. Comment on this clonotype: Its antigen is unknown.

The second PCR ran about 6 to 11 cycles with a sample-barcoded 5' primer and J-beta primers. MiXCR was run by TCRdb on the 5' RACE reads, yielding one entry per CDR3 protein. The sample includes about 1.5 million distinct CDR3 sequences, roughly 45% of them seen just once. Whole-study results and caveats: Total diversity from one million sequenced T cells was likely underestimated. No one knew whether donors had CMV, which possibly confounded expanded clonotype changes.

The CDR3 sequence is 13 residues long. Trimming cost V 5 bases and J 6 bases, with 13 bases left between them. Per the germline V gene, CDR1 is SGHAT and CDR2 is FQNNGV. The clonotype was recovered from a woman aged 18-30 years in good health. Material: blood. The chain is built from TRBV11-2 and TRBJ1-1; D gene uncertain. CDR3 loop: CASSPGGRPEAFF. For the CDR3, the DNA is TGTGCCAGCAGCCCAGGAGGTAGACCTGAAGCTTTCTTT.